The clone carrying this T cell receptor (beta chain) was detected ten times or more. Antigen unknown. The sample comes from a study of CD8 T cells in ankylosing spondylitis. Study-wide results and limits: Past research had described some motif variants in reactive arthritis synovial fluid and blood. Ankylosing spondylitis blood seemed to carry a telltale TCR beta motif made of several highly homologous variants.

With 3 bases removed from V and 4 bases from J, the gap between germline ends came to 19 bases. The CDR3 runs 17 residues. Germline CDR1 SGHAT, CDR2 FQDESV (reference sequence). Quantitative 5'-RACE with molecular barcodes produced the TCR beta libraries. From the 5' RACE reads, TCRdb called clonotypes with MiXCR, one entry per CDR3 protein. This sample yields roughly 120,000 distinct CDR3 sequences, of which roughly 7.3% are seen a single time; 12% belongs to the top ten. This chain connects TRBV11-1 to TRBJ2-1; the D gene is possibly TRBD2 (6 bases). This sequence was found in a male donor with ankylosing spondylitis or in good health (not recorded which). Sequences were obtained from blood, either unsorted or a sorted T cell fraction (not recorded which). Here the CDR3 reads CASSFIRNRENYNEQFF. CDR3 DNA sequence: TGTGCCAGCAGCTTTATCAGGAACCGGGAGAATTACAATGAGCAGTTCTTC.